This TCR beta chain was found in a study of molecular identifiers for immune sequencing clone quantification. This clonotype has a count of ten or more. The antigen is not known. General study results and limits: Beyond 20 RNA copies, clones held over 97% of effector molecules, compared with under 1% in naive cells. Detecting spiked Jurkat TCR RNA from one cell among some 990,000 naive cells was reportedly possible.

Trimming cost V 4 bases and J 4 bases, with 14 bases left between them. CDR1 and CDR2 (germline): SGDLS, YYNGEE. The CDR3 is made up of 14 amino acids. TCRdb re-derived calls from the PCR reads in MiXCR, one entry per CDR3 protein. The data show over 550,000 distinct CDR3 sequences, roughly 23% seen once. The receptor comes from a human donor in good health. Some libraries in this study had Jurkat cell RNA spiked in. Sequenced input: naive CD8+ T cells from blood, with Jurkat cell RNA spiked in. The subset was: FACS-sorted CD8+CD4-CCR7+CD45RA+ naive T cells. The V call is TRBV9, the J call TRBJ1-1, with D hard to call. Here the CDR3 reads CASSPRPVGTEAFF. As DNA, the CDR3 is TGTGCCAGCAGCCCACGCCCCGTGGGCACTGAAGCTTTCTTT.